The 14 T cell receptor beta chains below all came from one sample that was sequenced in a study of blood T cell repertoires in COVID-19. Sequencing used immunoSEQ multiplex PCR; TCRdb keeps in-frame clones, though not all of them. The repertoire includes some 220,000 clones, about 85% of them detected once, and 2.9% sits in the top ten. Sequencing used peripheral blood. The receptors stem from a man aged 45 to 65 who had recovered from COVID-19.

This clone was detected ten times or more. The sample holds other DNA sequences that translate to the same CDR3. V usage is TRBV18 and J usage is TRBJ1-1; 7 nucleotides agree with TRBD1. Germline CDR1 and CDR2: KGHSH and LQKENI. This CDR3 comprises 14 residues. The junction had 5 bases not matched to a gene; V was cut back by 6 bases and J by 1 base. DNA of the CDR3: TGTGCCAGCTCCCCGGACAGGAAGAACACTGAAGCTTTCTTT. Its protein is CASSPDRKNTEAFF.

This chain joins TRBV15 and TRBJ2-5; D unclear. CDR1 and CDR2 (germline): LNHNV, YYDKDF (reference sequence). V lost 0 bases and J lost 5, with 10 bases in between. The CDR3 consists of 14 residues. CDR3 loop: CATSRDLWSETQYF. In DNA form, the CDR3 reads TGTGCCACCAGCAGAGATTTATGGAGTGAGACCCAGTACTTC.

The V and J genes are TRBV12-5 and TRBJ1-1; 7 positions agree with TRBD1. CDR1 and CDR2 from the germline V gene are LGHNT and FRNRAP. Trimming removed 2 bases from V and 0 bases from J; junction bases left unmatched: 3. This CDR3 spans 15 amino acids. CDR3 protein: CASGLFTGVNTEAFF. Here the CDR3 DNA reads TGTGCTAGTGGTTTGTTTACAGGGGTGAACACTGAAGCTTTCTTT.

V gene TRBV24-1 combines with J gene TRBJ2-3; TRBD2 agrees at 14 bases. CDR1 KGHDR and CDR2 SFDVKD come from the germline V gene. This CDR3 region has 18 residues. Germline trimming cut 4 bases from V and 4 bases from J; bases unmatched to any gene: 9. The chain's CDR3 is CATSDPGTSGRGADTQYF. The CDR3 DNA reads TGTGCCACCAGTGACCCCGGGACTAGCGGGAGAGGCGCAGATACGCAGTATTTT.

The V gene is TRBV7-6, the J gene TRBJ2-1, with D possibly matching TRBD2 (6 bases). V was shortened by 2 bases and J by 7 bases, with 15 bases between the two germline ends. CDR1 and CDR2 from the germline V gene are SGHVS and FNYEAQ. CDR3 size: 15 residues. For the CDR3, the DNA is TGTGCCAGCAGCTTAAGCACGGCGGGGTTTAATGAGCAGTTCTTC. This codes for CASSLSTAGFNEQFF.

The chain uses TRBV7-2 and TRBJ1-1; possible D gene TRBD1, 6 bases. The V and J ends lost 4 bases and 13 bases respectively, with 19 bases between them. This CDR3 has 13 residues. Germline V lookup: CDR1 SGHTA, CDR2 FQGNSA. The CDR3 region is CASSYPKQGAGFF. For the CDR3, the DNA is TGTGCCAGCAGCTACCCAAAACAGGGCGCCGGTTTCTTT.

In its sample, this clone was seen a few times. This chain links TRBV6-4 with TRBJ2-7, with 13 bases lining up with TRBD2. After removal of 1 base from V and 4 bases from J, the junction contained 10 bases not matched to a gene. In germline, CDR1 is MRHNA, CDR2 SNTAGT. The CDR3 contains 18 residues. CDR3 sequence reads: CASSDWGVGTSGIYEQYF. In DNA form, the CDR3 reads TGTGCCAGCAGTGACTGGGGGGTAGGGACTAGCGGGATTTACGAGCAGTACTTC.

V is TRBV5-5 and J is TRBJ2-2; 10 nucleotides align to TRBD1. The V gene's germline CDR1 is SGHKS and CDR2 YYEKEE (reference sequence). CDR3 length: 16 residues. V dropped 4 bases and J dropped 4; count of bases not matched to a gene: 7. The CDR3 here is CASSPRTGGGTGELFF. As DNA, the CDR3 is TGTGCCAGCAGCCCACGGACAGGGGGAGGCACCGGGGAGCTGTTTTTT.

The chain carries TRBV13 and TRBJ2-3; 7 bases match TRBD1. Unmatched junction bases numbered 12, after V lost 5 bases and J lost 4 bases. Germline V lookup: CDR1 PRHDT, CDR2 FYEKMQ (reference sequence). The CDR3 contains 16 residues. The CDR3, as DNA: TGTGCCAGCAGCAGCAAGGGACAGAACGTGGCAGATACGCAGTATTTT. It yields the protein CASSSKGQNVADTQYF.

CDR3 nucleotides: TGTGCCAGCGCGGGGGGTTCCTTGTACAATGAGCAGTTCTTC. This gives the protein CASAGGSLYNEQFF. The chain employs TRBV6-5 and TRBJ2-1; the match to TRBD2 covers 8 bases. This CDR3 has 14 amino acids. J was trimmed by 4 bases and V by 8 bases; bases with no gene match: 7. Germline CDR1 is MNHEY and CDR2 is SVGAGI.

This chain uses TRBV5-1 with TRBJ1-6; 7 bases align to TRBD1. The CDR3 is 17 residues long. The V segment lost 4 bases and the J segment 0 bases; nucleotides outside the gene matches: 7. Germline CDR1 reads SGHRS; CDR2 reads YFSETQ. CDR3: CASSLGQASSYNSPLHF. The CDR3 nucleotides read TGCGCCAGCAGCCTCGGACAGGCCAGCTCCTATAATTCACCCCTCCACTTT.

This sequence joins TRBV19 and TRBJ2-1, with TRBD1 as a possible D gene (6 bases). The CDR3 consists of 16 residues. CDR1 and CDR2 (germline): LNHDA, SQIVND (reference sequence). V lost 5 bases and J 0 bases, leaving 14 bases between the germline ends. CDR3 residues: CASSVTGSGSYNEQFF. The CDR3 DNA is TGTGCCAGTAGTGTCACAGGGTCAGGCTCCTACAATGAGCAGTTCTTC.

The chain employs TRBV28 and TRBJ2-5; D perhaps matches TRBD2 (6 bases). V was trimmed by 6 bases and J by 6 bases, leaving 23 bases between them. The germline V gene encodes CDR1 MDHEN and CDR2 SYDVKM. There are 16 residues in the CDR3. For the CDR3, the DNA is TGTGCCAGCAGACCCCCGGGCAGCGGGTCAGTTAAGACCCAGTACTTC. Its translation: CASRPPGSGSVKTQYF.

The rearrangement joins TRBV7-9 to TRBJ2-7; D is perhaps TRBD1 (5 bases). The CDR3 is made up of 15 amino acids. Trimming removed 0 bases at V and 4 bases at J, with 13 bases between. The germline CDR1 and CDR2 sequences are SEHNR and FQNEAQ (reference sequence). The CDR3 DNA reads as TGTGCCAGCAGCTTAGCGGAGCAGGGTCGGTACGAGCAGTACTTC. Its protein product is CASSLAEQGRYEQYF.